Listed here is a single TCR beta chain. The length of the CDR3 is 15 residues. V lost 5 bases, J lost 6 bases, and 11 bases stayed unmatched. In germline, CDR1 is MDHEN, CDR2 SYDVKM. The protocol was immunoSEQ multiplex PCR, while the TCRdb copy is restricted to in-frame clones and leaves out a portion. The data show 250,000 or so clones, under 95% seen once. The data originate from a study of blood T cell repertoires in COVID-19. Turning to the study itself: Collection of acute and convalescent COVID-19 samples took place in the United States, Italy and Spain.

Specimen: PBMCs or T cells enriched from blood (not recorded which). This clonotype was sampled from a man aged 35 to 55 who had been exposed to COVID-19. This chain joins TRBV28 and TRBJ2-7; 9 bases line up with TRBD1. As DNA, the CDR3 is TGTGCCAGCAGTCCGACCCCGGACAGGGGAAGCGAGCAGTACTTC. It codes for CASSPTPDRGSEQYF.